These 15 T cell receptor beta chains were sequenced from one sample in a study of blood T cell repertoires in COVID-19. Repertoires were generated with immunoSEQ multiplex PCR, while TCRdb's copy carries only in-frame clones and drops some. Of approximately 50,000 clones listed, around three quarters were seen once; the top ten hold around a quarter. The sequencing input was peripheral blood. Every receptor here comes from an older man with acute or convalescent COVID-19.

Notes on this clone: Distinct nucleotide sequences in the sample also encode this CDR3. V is TRBV5-1 and J is TRBJ1-1, with TRBD1 matching 10 bases. The V segment lost 5 bases and the J segment 6 bases; nucleotides outside the gene matches: 7. Germline CDR1 and CDR2: SGHRS and YFSETQ. The CDR3 sequence is 14 residues long. The CDR3 bases are TGCGCCAGCAGTTTGACAGGGGGCAATCCTGAAGCTTTCTTT. This sequence encodes CASSLTGGNPEAFF.

The V gene is TRBV29-1, the J gene TRBJ1-1; TRBD1 is a possible D gene (5 bases). Trimming pared 1 base from V and 10 bases from J, leaving 16 bases between. Germline loops: CDR1 SQVTM, CDR2 ANQGSEA. The CDR3 loop spans 13 amino acids. The CDR3 protein is CSVEGTVQQGAFF. DNA of the CDR3: TGCAGCGTTGAAGGGACCGTACAGCAGGGAGCTTTCTTT.

The gene calls are TRBV5-1 and TRBJ2-5; 8 positions match TRBD2. V lost 0 bases to trimming and J lost 5 bases; unmatched junction nucleotides: 6. The V gene's germline CDR1 is SGHRS and CDR2 YFSETQ. This CDR3 contains 15 residues. Here the CDR3 DNA reads TGCGCCAGCAGCTTGGATAGCGGGGACGAGGAGACCCAGTACTTC. Protein product: CASSLDSGDEETQYF.

This clone has only a few counts. The genes are TRBV4-2 and TRBJ2-1; possible D gene TRBD2, 6 bases. Germline-derived CDR1 and CDR2 are LGHNA and YNFKEQ. The ends were cut back, 1 base at V and 0 bases at J, with 13 bases in the middle. This CDR3 contains 17 residues. CDR3 sequence (DNA): TGTGCCAGCAGCCAAGGTGGCGGGAAGAGCTCCTACAATGAGCAGTTCTTC. Translated: CASSQGGGKSSYNEQFF.

The chain recombines TRBV19 with TRBJ2-2, with TRBD1 matching 8 bases. The CDR3 contains 16 residues. The junction had 9 bases not matched to a gene; V was cut back by 5 bases and J by 4 bases. Per germline, CDR1 LNHDA and CDR2 SQIVND (reference sequence). In DNA form, the CDR3 reads TGTGCCAGTAGTCCCCGGACAGGGCGCGGCACCGGGGAGCTGTTTTTT. It encodes CASSPRTGRGTGELFF.

The chain is built from TRBV6-2 or TRBV6-3 and TRBJ2-1; 10 bases align to TRBD2. With 5 bases clipped from V and 3 bases from J, the junction kept 22 bases outside the gene matches. From germline, CDR1 is MNHEY and CDR2 SVGEGT. CDR3 length equals 21 residues. CDR3 sequence: CASSTRPSGRLVNSFYNEQFF. The CDR3 coding sequence is TGTGCCAGCAGTACCCGACCTAGCGGGAGACTCGTTAACTCATTCTACAATGAGCAGTTCTTC.

The chain uses TRBV7-3 and TRBJ1-1; the D gene is possibly TRBD1 (6 bases). Trimming stripped 6 bases from V and 5 bases from J, with 13 bases between. The germline gives CDR1 SGHTA, CDR2 FQGTGA. The CDR3 contains 13 residues. The CDR3 loop is CASRRDRFTEAFF. The CDR3 DNA reads TGTGCCAGCAGGCGAGACAGGTTTACTGAAGCTTTCTTT.

The chain links TRBV28 to TRBJ1-4; D ambiguous. This CDR3 is 12 amino acids long. Trimming took off 3 bases at V and 8 bases at J, with 7 bases between the two ends. From germline, CDR1 is MDHEN and CDR2 SYDVKM. The DNA for the CDR3 is TGTGCCAGCAGTTTCTTAGCCGAAAAACTGTTTTTT. Amino acids: CASSFLAEKLFF.

This chain uses TRBV27 with TRBJ1-2; D remains unclear. The germline V and J ends were trimmed by 5 bases and 5 bases, with 21 bases remaining between them. Germline CDR1 and CDR2: MNHEY and SMNVEV (reference sequence). The CDR3 is 16 residues long. The chain's CDR3 is CASSPRPGAGLYGYTF. Written as DNA, the CDR3 is TGTGCCAGCAGTCCCCGACCGGGAGCCGGGTTGTATGGCTACACCTTC.

This rearrangement joins TRBV11-3 to TRBJ1-3; a weak D match, TRBD1 (5 bases). The CDR3 runs 14 residues. V was trimmed by 2 bases and J by 8 bases, leaving 13 bases between them. Per the germline V gene, CDR1 is SGHNT and CDR2 is YENEEA. CDR3 sequence: CASSLRSAGDTIYF. In nucleotides, the CDR3 is TGTGCCAGCAGCTTACGGTCCGCGGGGGACACCATATATTTT.

V is TRBV5-4 and J is TRBJ2-1, with TRBD2 matching over 7 bases. The length of the CDR3 is 20 residues. Trimming cost V 5 bases and J 1 base; bases outside gene matches: 21. Germline V CDR1 and CDR2: SGHNT, YYREEE (reference sequence). The CDR3 DNA reads TGTGCCAGCAGTCCCGGGGAGGGCCGGAAGGGGCCCGGGTCCTACAATGAGCAGTTCTTC. Translated: CASSPGEGRKGPGSYNEQFF.

V gene TRBV30 combines with J gene TRBJ1-6, with 8 bases that match TRBD1. The CDR3 spans 16 residues. V lost 3 bases, J lost 8 bases, and 12 bases stayed unmatched. From germline, CDR1 is GTSNPN and CDR2 SVGIG (reference sequence). The chain's CDR3 is CAWSLSGTGGHSPLHF. CDR3 coding DNA: TGTGCCTGGAGCTTATCGGGGACAGGAGGACATTCACCCCTCCACTTT.

V gene TRBV7-2 combines with J gene TRBJ2-5; 7 nucleotides agree with TRBD1. Germline V gene data show CDR1 as SGHTA and CDR2 as FQGNSA. The CDR3 runs 16 residues. V trimming: 4 bases; J trimming: 2 bases; junction bases outside the gene matches: 10. CDR3 DNA sequence: TGTGCCAGCAGCTCAAGACAGGGAAGAACTCAAGAGACCCAGTACTTC. Its translation is CASSSRQGRTQETQYF.

This clone showed up just once. The rearrangement links TRBV19 to TRBJ1-1, with D maybe TRBD1 (5 bases). The germline V gene has CDR1 LNHDA and CDR2 SQIVND (reference sequence). V was cut by 4 bases and J by 6 bases, with 9 bases left in between. CDR3 size: 12 residues. CDR3 residues: CASSTGFSEAFF. Here the CDR3 DNA reads TGTGCCAGTAGTACAGGGTTCTCTGAAGCTTTCTTT.

The chain has TRBV4-2 and TRBJ2-2; TRBD1 matches at 8 bases. Germline CDR1 and CDR2: LGHNA and YNFKEQ. Trimming cost V 2 bases and J 7 bases; bases outside gene matches: 12. This CDR3 is 17 amino acids long. As DNA, the CDR3 is TGTGCCAGCAGCCAACAACCGGGACAGGATTTCGGCGGGGAGCTGTTTTTT. Translating it yields CASSQQPGQDFGGELFF.